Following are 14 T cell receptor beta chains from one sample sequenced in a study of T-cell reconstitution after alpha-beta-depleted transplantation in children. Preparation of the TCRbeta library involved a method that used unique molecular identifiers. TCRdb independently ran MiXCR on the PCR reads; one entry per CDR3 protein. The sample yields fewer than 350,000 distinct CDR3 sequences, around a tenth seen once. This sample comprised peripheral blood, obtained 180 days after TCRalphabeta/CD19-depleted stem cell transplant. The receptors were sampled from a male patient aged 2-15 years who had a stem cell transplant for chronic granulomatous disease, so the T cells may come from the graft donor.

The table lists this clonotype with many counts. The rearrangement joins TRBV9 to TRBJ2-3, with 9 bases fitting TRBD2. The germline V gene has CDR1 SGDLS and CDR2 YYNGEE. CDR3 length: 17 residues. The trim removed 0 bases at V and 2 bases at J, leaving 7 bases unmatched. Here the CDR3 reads CASSVDGLAGYTDTQYF. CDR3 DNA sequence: TGTGCCAGCAGCGTAGATGGCCTAGCGGGGTACACAGATACGCAGTATTTT.

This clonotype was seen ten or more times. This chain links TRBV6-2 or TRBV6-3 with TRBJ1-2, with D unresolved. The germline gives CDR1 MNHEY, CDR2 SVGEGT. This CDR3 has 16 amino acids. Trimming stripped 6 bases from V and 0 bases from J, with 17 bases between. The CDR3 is CASSPTGSAANYGYTF. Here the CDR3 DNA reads TGTGCCAGCAGCCCAACGGGAAGCGCCGCTAACTATGGCTACACCTTC.

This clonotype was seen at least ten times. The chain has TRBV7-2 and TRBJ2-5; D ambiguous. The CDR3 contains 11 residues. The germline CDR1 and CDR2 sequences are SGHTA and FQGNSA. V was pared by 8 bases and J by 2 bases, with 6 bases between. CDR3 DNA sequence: TGTGCCAGCCGAGCGCAAGAGACCCAGTACTTC. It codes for CASRAQETQYF.

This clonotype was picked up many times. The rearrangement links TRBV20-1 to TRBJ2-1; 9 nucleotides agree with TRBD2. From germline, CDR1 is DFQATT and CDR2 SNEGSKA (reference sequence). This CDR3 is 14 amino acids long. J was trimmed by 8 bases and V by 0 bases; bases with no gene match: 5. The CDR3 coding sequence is TGCAGTGCTAGAGATTTTAGCGGGAGCTATGAGCAGTTCTTC. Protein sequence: CSARDFSGSYEQFF.

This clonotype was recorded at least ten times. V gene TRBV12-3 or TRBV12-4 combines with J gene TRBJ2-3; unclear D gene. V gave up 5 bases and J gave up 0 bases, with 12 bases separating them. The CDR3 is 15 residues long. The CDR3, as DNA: TGTGCCAGCAGTCAGGAGAACCTGAGCACAGATACGCAGTATTTT. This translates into CASSQENLSTDTQYF.

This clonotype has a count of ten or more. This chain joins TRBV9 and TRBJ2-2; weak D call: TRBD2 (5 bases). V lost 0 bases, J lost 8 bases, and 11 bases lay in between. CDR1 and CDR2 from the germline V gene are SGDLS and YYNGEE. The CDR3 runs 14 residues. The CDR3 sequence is CASSVVSGSGELFF. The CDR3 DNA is TGTGCCAGCAGCGTAGTTTCGGGATCTGGGGAGCTGTTTTTT. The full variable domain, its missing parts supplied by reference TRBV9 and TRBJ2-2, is DSGVTQTPKHLITATGQRVTLRCSPRSGDLSVYWYQQSLDQGLQFLIQYYNGEERAKGNILERFSAQQFPDLHSELNLSSLELGDSALYFCASSVVSGSGELFFGEGSRLTVL.

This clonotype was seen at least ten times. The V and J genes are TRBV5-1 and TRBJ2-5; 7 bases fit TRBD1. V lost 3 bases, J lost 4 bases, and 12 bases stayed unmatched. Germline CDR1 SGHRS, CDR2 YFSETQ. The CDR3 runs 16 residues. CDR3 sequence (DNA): TGCGCCAGCAGCTGGTCCGGGACAGTGGGGTTAGAGACCCAGTACTTC. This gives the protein CASSWSGTVGLETQYF. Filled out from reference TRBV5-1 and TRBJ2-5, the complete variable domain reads KAGVTQTPRYLIKTRGQQVTLSCSPISGHRSVSWYQQTPGQGLQFLFEYFSETQRNKGNFPGRFSGRQFSNSRSEMNVSTLELGDSALYLCASSWSGTVGLETQYFGPGTRLLVL.

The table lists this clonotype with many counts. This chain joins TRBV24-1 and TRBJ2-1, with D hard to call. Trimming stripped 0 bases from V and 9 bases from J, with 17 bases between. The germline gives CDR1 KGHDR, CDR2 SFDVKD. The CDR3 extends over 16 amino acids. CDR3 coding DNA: TGTGCCACCAGTGATTTGCTAGGTCCTGAGTCCAGTGAGCAGTTCTTC. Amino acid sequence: CATSDLLGPESSEQFF.

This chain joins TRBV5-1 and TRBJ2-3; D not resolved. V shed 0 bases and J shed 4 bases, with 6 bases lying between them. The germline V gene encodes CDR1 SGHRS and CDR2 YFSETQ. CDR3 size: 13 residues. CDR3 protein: CASSLAIPDTQYF. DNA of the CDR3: TGCGCCAGCAGCTTGGCGATACCAGATACGCAGTATTTT.

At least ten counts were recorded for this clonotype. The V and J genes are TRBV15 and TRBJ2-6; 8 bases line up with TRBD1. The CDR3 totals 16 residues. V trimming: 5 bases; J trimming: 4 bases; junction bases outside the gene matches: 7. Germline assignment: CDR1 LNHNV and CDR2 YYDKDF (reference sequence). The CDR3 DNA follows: TGTGCCACCAGCGGAGGACAGGGAGCGGGGGCCAACGTCCTGACTTTC. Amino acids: CATSGGQGAGANVLTF.

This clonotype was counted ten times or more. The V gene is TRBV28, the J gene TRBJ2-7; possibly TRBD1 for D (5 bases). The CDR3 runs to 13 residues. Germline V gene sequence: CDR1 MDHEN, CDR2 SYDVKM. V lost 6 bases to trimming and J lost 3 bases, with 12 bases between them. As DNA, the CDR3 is TGTGCCAGCAGCCTCGGACACTTCTACGAGCAGTACTTC. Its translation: CASSLGHFYEQYF.

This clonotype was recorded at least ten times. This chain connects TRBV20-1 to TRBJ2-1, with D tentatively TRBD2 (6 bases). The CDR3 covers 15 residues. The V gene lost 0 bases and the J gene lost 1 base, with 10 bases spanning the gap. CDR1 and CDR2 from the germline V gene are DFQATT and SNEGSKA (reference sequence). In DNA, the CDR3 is TGCAGTGCTAGAGATCTAGCGTCTTCCTACAATGAGCAGTTCTTC. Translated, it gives CSARDLASSYNEQFF.

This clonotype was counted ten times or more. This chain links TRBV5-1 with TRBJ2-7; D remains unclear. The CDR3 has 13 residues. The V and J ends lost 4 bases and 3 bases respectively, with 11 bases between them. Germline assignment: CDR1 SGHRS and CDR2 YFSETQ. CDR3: CASSRDNHYEQYF. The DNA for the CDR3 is TGCGCCAGCAGCCGAGACAACCACTACGAGCAGTACTTC. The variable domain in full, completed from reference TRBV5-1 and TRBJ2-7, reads KAGVTQTPRYLIKTRGQQVTLSCSPISGHRSVSWYQQTPGQGLQFLFEYFSETQRNKGNFPGRFSGRQFSNSRSEMNVSTLELGDSALYLCASSRDNHYEQYFGPGTRLTVT.

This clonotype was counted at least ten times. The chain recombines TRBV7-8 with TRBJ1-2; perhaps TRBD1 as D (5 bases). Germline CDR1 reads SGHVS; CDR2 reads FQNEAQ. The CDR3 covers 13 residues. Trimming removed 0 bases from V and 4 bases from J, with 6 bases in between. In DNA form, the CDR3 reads TGTGCCAGCAGCTTAGCAGGGACCTATGGCTACACCTTC. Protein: CASSLAGTYGYTF.